The entry below gives a single T cell receptor (beta chain) sequence along with its context. This sample stems from a study of blood T cells in healthy people across ages. There are 13 residues in the CDR3. Looked up from germline, CDR1 is LGHNT and CDR2 is FRNRAP. V gave up 7 bases and J gave up 3 bases; unmatched junction bases: 3. Together with a sample-barcoded 5' primer, a J-beta primer mix was included in a second PCR lasting 7 to 11 cycles. Each CDR3 protein is one row after TCRdb ran MiXCR on the 5' RACE reads. The data contain 850,000 to 1,300,000 distinct CDR3 sequences, less than 50% of them singletons.

The V gene is TRBV12-5, the J gene TRBJ2-1, with 7 bases lining up with TRBD2. This receptor was identified in a woman aged 55-69 years in good health. Sequenced: blood. The CDR3 DNA sequence: TGTGCTAGTGTGGCGGGAGACTACAATGAGCAGTTCTTC. It encodes CASVAGDYNEQFF. Based on the CDR3 plus reference TRBV12-5 and TRBJ2-1, the full variable domain is DARVTQTPRHKVTEMGQEVTMRCQPILGHNTVFWYRQTMMQGLELLAYFRNRAPLDDSGMPKDRFSAEMPDATLATLKIQPSEPRDSAVYFCASVAGDYNEQFFGPGTRLTVL.